Described below is a single TCR beta chain sequence and its context. Its antigen is unidentified. This specimen comes from a study of T-cell memory formation after mild COVID-19. In the study overall: Clusters were largely donor specific. Study results and limitations: Some responding clones appeared in pre-infection memory, suggesting cross-reactive memory joined.

Each CDR3 protein gets one entry after TCRdb re-called the 5' RACE reads with MiXCR. The table lists some 120,000 distinct CDR3 sequences, roughly 15% of them singletons, with roughly 13% in the top ten. Sequenced: PBMCs or a T cell subset sorted from them (not recorded which). The clonotype was recovered from an adult woman who had mild COVID-19 (a few samples of this study predate the infection). Cell type and time point are not known.

Written as DNA, the CDR3 is TGTGCCAGCAGGGACGACAGGAATAATTCACCCCTCCACTTT. Protein: CASRDDRNNSPLHF. The chain uses TRBV12-3 or TRBV12-4 and TRBJ1-6; a weak D match, TRBD1 (6 bases). V was clipped by 6 bases and J by 5 bases, with 11 bases between them. CDR3 length equals 14 residues.